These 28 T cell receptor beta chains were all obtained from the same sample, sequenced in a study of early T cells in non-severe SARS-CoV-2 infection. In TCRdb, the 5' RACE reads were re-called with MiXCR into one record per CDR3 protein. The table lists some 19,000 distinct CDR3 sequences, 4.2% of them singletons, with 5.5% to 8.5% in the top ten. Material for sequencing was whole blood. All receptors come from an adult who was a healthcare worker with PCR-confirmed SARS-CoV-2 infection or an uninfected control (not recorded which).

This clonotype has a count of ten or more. CDR3 coding DNA: TGTGCCAGCAGTGACGGAAGACTCCTCTACGAGCAGTACTTC. Amino acid sequence: CASSDGRLLYEQYF. The chain is built from TRBV2 and TRBJ2-7; unclear D gene. The CDR3 contains 14 residues. Trimming pared 3 bases from V and 3 bases from J, leaving 12 bases between. Germline CDR1 is SNHLY and CDR2 is FYNNEI.

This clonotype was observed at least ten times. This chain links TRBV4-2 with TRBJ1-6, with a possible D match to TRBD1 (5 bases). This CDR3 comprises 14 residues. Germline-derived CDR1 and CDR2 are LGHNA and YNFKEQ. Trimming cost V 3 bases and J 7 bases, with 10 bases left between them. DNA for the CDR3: TGTGCCAGCAGCCATGGACAAGAAAATTCACCCCTCCACTTT. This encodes CASSHGQENSPLHF.

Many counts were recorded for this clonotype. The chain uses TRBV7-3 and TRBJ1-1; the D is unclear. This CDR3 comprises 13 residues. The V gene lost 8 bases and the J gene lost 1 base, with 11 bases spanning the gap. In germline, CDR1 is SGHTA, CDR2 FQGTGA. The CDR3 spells CASGRQQNTEAFF. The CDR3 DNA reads TGTGCCAGCGGGAGACAACAGAACACTGAAGCTTTCTTT.

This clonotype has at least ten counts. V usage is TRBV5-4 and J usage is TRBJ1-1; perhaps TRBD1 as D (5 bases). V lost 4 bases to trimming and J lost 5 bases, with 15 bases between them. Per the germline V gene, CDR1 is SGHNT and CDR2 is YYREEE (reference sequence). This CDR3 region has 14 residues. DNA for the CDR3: TGTGCCAGCAGCCCCTACACTGGGGGAACTGAAGCTTTCTTT. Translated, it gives CASSPYTGGTEAFF.

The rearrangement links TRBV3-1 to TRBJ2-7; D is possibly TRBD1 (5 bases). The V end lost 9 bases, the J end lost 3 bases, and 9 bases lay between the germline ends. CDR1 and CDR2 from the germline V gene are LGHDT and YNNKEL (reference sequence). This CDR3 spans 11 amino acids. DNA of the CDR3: TGTGCCAGTTCAGGGTTCTACGAGCAGTACTTC. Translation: CASSGFYEQYF.

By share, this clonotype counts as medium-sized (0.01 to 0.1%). CDR3 nucleotide sequence: TGTGCCAGCAGTAGCGGGGGATTATACGAGCAGTACTTC. This sequence encodes CASSSGGLYEQYF. The chain uses TRBV6-2 or TRBV6-3 and TRBJ2-7, with 8 bases fitting TRBD2. Germline V gene data show CDR1 as MNHEY and CDR2 as SVGEGT. Germline trimming cut 5 bases from V and 4 bases from J; bases unmatched to any gene: 4. The CDR3 has 13 residues.

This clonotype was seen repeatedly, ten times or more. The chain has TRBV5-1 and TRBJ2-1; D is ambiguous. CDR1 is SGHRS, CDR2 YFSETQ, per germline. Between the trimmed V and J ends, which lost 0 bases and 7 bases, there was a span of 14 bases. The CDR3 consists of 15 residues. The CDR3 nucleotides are TGCGCCAGCAGCTTGGTTAGTGACCCGAGGAATGAGCAGTTCTTC. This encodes CASSLVSDPRNEQFF.

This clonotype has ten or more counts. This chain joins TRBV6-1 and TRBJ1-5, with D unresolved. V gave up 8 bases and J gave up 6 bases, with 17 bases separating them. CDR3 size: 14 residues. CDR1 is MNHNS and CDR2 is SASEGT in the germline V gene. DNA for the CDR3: TGTGCCAGCTGGTTGGATATAGATGGTCAGCCCCAGCATTTT. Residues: CASWLDIDGQPQHF.

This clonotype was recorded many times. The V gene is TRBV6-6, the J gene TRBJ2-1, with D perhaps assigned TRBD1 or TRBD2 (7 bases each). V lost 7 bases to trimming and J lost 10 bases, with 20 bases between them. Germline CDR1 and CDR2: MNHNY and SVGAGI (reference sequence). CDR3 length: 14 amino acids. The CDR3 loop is CASIPGTQGGEQFF. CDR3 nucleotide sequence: TGTGCCAGCATTCCCGGGACCCAGGGGGGGGAGCAGTTCTTC.

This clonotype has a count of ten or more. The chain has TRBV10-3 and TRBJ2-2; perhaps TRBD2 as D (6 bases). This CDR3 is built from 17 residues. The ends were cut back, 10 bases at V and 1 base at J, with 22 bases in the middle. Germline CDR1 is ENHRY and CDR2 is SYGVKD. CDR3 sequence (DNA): TGTGCCACCGTAAACGTTCGGCGACTAGAGAACACCGGGGAGCTGTTTTTT. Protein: CATVNVRRLENTGELFF.

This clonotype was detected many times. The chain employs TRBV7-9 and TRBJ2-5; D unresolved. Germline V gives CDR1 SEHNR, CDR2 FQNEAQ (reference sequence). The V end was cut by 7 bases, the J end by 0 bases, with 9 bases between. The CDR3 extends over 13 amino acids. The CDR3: CASNFLYQETQYF. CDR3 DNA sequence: TGTGCCAGCAACTTCCTCTACCAAGAGACCCAGTACTTC.

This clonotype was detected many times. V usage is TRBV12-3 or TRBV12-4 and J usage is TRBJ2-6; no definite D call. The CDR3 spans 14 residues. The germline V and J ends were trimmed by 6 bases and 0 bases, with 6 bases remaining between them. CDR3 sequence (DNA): TGTGCCAGCAGGGCTAGCTCTGGGGCCAACGTCCTGACTTTC. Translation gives CASRASSGANVLTF.

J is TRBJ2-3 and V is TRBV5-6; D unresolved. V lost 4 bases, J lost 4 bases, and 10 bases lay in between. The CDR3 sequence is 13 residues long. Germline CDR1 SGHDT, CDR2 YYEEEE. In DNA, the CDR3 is TGTGCCAGCAGCATGCCGGGCCCAGATACGCAGTATTTT. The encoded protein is CASSMPGPDTQYF.

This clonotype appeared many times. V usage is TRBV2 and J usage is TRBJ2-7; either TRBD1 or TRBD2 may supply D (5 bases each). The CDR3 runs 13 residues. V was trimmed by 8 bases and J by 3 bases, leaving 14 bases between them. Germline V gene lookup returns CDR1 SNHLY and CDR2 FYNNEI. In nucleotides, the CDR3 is TGTGCCAGCTGCCGGGGCAGGAGCTACGAGCAGTACTTC. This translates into CASCRGRSYEQYF.

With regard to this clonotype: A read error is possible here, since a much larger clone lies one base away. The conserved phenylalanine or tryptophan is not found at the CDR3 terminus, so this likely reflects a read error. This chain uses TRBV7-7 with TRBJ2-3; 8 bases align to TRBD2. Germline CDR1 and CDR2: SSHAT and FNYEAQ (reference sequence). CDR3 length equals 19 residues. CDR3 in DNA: TGTGCTAGCAGCCCAGGGAAAACGGGGGGGCCTCACGAGTCAGATACGCAGTATATT. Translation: CASSPGKTGGPHESDTQYI.

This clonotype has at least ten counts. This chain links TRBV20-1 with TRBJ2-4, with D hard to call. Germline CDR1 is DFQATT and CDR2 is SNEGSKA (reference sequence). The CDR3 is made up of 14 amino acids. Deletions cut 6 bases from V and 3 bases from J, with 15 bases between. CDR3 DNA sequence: TGCAGTGCCACCTCGGCGGTCGGCAAAAACATTCAGTACTTC. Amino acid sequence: CSATSAVGKNIQYF.

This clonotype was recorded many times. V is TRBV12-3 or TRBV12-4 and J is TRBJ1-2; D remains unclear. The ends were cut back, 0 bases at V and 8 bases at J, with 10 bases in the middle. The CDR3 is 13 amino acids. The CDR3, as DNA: TGTGCCAGCAGTTTAGCGAGTGGGAACGGCTACACCTTC. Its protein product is CASSLASGNGYTF.

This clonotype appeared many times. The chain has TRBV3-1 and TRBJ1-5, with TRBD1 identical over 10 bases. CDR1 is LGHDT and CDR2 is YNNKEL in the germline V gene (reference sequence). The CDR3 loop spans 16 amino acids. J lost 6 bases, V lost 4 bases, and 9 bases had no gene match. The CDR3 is CASSPSGTGVPQPQHF. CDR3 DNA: TGTGCCAGCAGCCCCTCTGGGACAGGGGTCCCTCAGCCCCAGCATTTT.

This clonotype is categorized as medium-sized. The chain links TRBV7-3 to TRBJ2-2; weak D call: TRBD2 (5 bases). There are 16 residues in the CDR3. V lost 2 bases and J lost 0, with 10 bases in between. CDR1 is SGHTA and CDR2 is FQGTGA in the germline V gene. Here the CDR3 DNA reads TGTGCCAGCAGCTTAGGCGGTAGCGCGAACACCGGGGAGCTGTTTTTT. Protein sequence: CASSLGGSANTGELFF.

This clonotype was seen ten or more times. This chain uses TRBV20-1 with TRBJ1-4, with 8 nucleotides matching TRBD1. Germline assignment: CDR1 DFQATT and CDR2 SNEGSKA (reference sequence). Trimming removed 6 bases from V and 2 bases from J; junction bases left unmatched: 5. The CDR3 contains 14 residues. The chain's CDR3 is CSAPGQGTNEKLFF. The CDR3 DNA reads TGCAGTGCCCCAGGACAGGGCACTAATGAAAAACTGTTTTTT.

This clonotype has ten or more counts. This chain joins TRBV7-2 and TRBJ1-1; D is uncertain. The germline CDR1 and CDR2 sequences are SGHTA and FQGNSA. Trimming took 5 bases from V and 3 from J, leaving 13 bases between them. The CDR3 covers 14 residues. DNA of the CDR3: TGTGCCAGCAGCGAGTGGTTTAACCACACTGAAGCTTTCTTT. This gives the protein CASSEWFNHTEAFF.

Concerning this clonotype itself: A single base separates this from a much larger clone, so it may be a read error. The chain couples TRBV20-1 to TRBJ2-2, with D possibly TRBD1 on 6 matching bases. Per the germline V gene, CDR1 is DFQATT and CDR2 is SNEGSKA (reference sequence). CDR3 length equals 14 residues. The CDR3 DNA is TGCAGTGCCATGCAGGGGCTAGGCACCTGGGAGCTGTTTTTT. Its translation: CSAMQGLGTWELFF.

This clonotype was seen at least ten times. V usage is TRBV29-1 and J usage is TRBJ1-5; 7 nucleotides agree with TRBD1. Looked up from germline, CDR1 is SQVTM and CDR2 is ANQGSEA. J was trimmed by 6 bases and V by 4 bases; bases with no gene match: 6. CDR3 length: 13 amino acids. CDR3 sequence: CSVGGQAGQPQHF. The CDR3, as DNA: TGCAGCGTTGGCGGACAGGCCGGTCAGCCCCAGCATTTT.

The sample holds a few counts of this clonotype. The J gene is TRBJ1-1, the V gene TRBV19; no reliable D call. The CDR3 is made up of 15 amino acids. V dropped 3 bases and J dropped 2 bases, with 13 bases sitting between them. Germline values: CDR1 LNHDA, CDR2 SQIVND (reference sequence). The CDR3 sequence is CASSMMVGLNTEAFF. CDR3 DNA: TGTGCCAGTAGTATGATGGTAGGACTAAACACTGAAGCTTTCTTT.

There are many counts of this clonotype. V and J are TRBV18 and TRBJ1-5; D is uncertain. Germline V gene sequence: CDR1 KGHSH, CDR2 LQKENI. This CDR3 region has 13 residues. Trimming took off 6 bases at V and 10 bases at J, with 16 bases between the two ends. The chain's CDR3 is CASSPVPESPQHF. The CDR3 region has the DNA TGTGCCAGCTCCCCAGTCCCCGAAAGTCCCCAGCATTTT.

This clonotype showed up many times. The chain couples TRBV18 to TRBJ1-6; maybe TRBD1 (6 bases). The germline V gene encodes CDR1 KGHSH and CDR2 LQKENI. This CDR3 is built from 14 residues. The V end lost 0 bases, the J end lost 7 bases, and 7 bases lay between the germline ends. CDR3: CASSPPGQNSPLHF. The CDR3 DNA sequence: TGTGCCAGCTCACCACCGGGACAAAATTCACCCCTCCACTTT.

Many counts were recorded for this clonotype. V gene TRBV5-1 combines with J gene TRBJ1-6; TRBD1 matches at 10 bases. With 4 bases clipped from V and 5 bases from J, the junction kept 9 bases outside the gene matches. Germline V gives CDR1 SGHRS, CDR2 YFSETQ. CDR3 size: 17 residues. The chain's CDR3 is CASSLRATGGNNSPLHF. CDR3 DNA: TGCGCCAGCAGCCTACGCGCGACAGGGGGCAATAATTCACCCCTCCACTTT.

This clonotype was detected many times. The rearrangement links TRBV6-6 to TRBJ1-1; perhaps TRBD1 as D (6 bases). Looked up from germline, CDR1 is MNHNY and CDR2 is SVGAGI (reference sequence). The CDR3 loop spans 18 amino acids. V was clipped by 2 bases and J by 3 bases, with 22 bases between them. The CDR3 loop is CASSYDIGRGILDTEAFF. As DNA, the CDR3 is TGTGCCAGCAGTTACGATATAGGCAGGGGAATTTTGGACACTGAAGCTTTCTTT.